This TCR beta chain was retrieved from a study of T cell changes during pregnancy in multiple sclerosis. The germline CDR1 and CDR2 sequences are SGHTA and FQGNSA. This CDR3 has 15 residues. V shed 7 bases and J shed 2 bases, with 15 bases lying between them. Sequencing used immunoSEQ multiplex PCR; TCRdb keeps in-frame clones, though not all of them. The table records 13,000 or so clones, approximately 95% of them present only once. V is TRBV7-2 and J is TRBJ1-5; a weak D match, TRBD1 (5 bases). This specimen consisted of peripheral blood, obtained in the second trimester of pregnancy. The receptor comes from a female donor in good health, enrolled as a control in a pregnancy study. CDR3 DNA sequence: TGTGCCAGCAACAAGATGGGACTGGGCAATCAGCCCCAGCATTTT. Residues: CASNKMGLGNQPQHF.